This is a list of T cell receptor beta chains from one sample in a study of shared T cell receptors in the human thymus. Libraries were prepared by immunoSEQ multiplex PCR; TCRdb keeps only in-frame clonotypes and omits some of them. The data show fewer than 700,000 clones, approximately 87% seen once. In addition, the sample was reused for a study of human thymus T cells.

Sample: thymocytes. These TCRs come from a boy younger than two with a congenital heart defect. CDR3s leave out the opening cysteine and the closing phenylalanine or tryptophan. The size field is filled for only some rows; it gives once, few, many or a size class.

TRBV28	-	TRBJ1-3	ASSPQWSSGNTIY
TRBV5-1	-	TRBJ2-3	ADAGGGDTQY
TRBV11-2	-	TRBJ2-2	ASSADRGPSRGELF
TRBV25-1	-	TRBJ2-5	ASSAPIQGDQETQY
TRBV4-3	-	TRBJ2-3	ASSQEAGVSADTQY
TRBV20-1	-	TRBJ2-7	SARRAYEQY
TRBV5-6	-	TRBJ2-7	ASSSRRVASYEQY
TRBV6-4	-	TRBJ2-7	ASSRLAGGPVHEQY
TRBV10-1	-	TRBJ2-3	ASSEGTSGGIDTQY
TRBV4-3	-	TRBJ2-1	ASSQDKATIAGGLF
TRBV12-5	-	TRBJ2-7	ASGSFGQNEQY
TRBV5-8	-	TRBJ1-2	ASSFQGSYGYT
TRBV28	-	TRBJ1-1	ASSFTGGEAF
TRBV19	-	TRBJ1-2	ASSSPRDRGPHYPNYGYT
TRBV27	once	TRBJ1-1	ASTFIGGTEAF
TRBV5-1	-	TRBJ2-7	ASSLNGQSTYEQY
TRBV28	-	TRBJ1-2	ASSSPLGYGYT
TRBV7-2	-	TRBJ2-7	ASSPVGAGYSYEQY
TRBV7-9	-	TRBJ2-3	ASSSLAGLSTDTQY
TRBV30	-	TRBJ2-1	AWTDPGTRNNEQF
TRBV7-2	once	TRBJ1-5	ASSLSRGASLGNQPQH
TRBV27	-	TRBJ2-1	ASSPGLALNEQF
TRBV25-1	-	TRBJ2-7	ASSGVLAGEDEQY
TRBV18	-	TRBJ2-7	ASSPLGTSGVYEQY
TRBV30	-	TRBJ2-7	AWRVPRARNYEQY